A selection of T cell receptor beta chains follows, all from one sample in a study of neoadjuvant anti-PD-1 for oral cavity cancer. TCRdb keeps only in-frame clones here, not all; method: immunoSEQ multiplex PCR. The sample includes some 30,000 clones, 80% of them seen just once. The material sequenced was PBMCs, taken after nivolumab (anti-PD-1) treatment. These receptors were obtained from a person between 40 and 85 years old with oral cavity squamous cell carcinoma. The CDR3 runs from the conserved cysteine through the conserved F or W. D genes are given only for firm matches. Rows may omit the clone size; those that give it use once, few, many or a size class.

d_gene	v_gene	j_gene	abundance	CDR3aa	CDR3nt
NA	TRBV11-2	TRBJ1-1	few	CASSLGGVNTEAFF	TGTGCCAGCAGCCTGGGGGGGGTGAACACTGAAGCTTTCTTT
TRBD1	TRBV9	TRBJ2-1	NA	CASSVNAGTEYNEQFF	TGTGCCAGCAGCGTCAATGCCGGGACAGAGTACAATGAGCAGTTCTTC
TRBD2	TRBV4-2	TRBJ2-7	NA	CASSQAGTTVREQYF	TGTGCCAGCAGCCAAGCCGGGACTACAGTTCGCGAGCAGTACTTC
TRBD1	TRBV4-3	TRBJ2-7	NA	CASKDRQSSYEQYF	TGCGCCAGTAAGGACAGGCAAAGCTCCTACGAGCAGTACTTC
TRBD2	TRBV7-2	TRBJ2-3	NA	CASSLTSGAPDTQYF	TGTGCCAGCAGCTTAACGAGCGGGGCTCCGGATACGCAGTATTTT
NA	TRBV7-6	TRBJ1-2	few	CASSLDPGGGYTF	TGTGCCAGCAGCTTAGATCCCGGGGGAGGCTACACCTTC
NA	TRBV10-1	TRBJ2-5	NA	CASSESDTETQYF	TGCGCCAGCAGTGAATCCGATACAGAGACCCAGTACTTC
TRBD2	TRBV7-2	TRBJ2-3	few	CASNLAGAYTDTQYF	TGTGCCAGCAACCTAGCGGGGGCCTACACAGATACGCAGTATTTT
NA	TRBV19	TRBJ2-5	NA	CASSEAGARSYQETQYF	TGTGCCAGTAGCGAAGCAGGAGCAAGAAGTTACCAAGAGACCCAGTACTTC
NA	TRBV9	TRBJ2-2	NA	CASSVGGGIGELFF	TGTGCCAGCAGCGTAGGAGGGGGTATCGGGGAGCTGTTTTTT
NA	TRBV12-2	TRBJ1-3	NA	CASRLGRKSGNTIYF	TGTGCAAGTCGCTTAGGTCGCAAGTCTGGAAACACCATATATTTT
TRBD1	TRBV10-3	TRBJ2-5	NA	CAIRGQGEETQYF	TGTGCCATCAGGGGACAGGGGGAAGAGACCCAGTACTTC
TRBD1	TRBV10-3	TRBJ1-2	NA	CAISEENRGIGYGYTF	TGTGCCATCAGTGAGGAGAACAGGGGTATCGGCTATGGCTACACCTTC
TRBD2	TRBV6-6	TRBJ2-7	NA	CASSPRLAGGYEQYF	TGTGCCAGCAGTCCGAGACTAGCGGGGGGCTACGAGCAGTACTTC
NA	TRBV14	TRBJ2-5	once	CASSRELAPQRTQYF	TGTGCCAGCAGCCGCGAACTAGCTCCCCAAAGAACCCAGTACTTC
NA	TRBV7-2	TRBJ2-1	few	CASSLSMNNEQFF	TGTGCCAGCAGCTTATCAATGAACAATGAGCAGTTCTTC
NA	TRBV18	TRBJ2-7	NA	CASSPDSYEQYF	TGTGCCAGCTCACCTGATTCCTACGAGCAGTACTTC
NA	TRBV7-6	TRBJ1-1	NA	CASSLEGKNTEAFF	TGTGCCAGCAGCTTAGAGGGCAAGAACACTGAAGCTTTCTTT
NA	TRBV11-1	TRBJ1-6	NA	CASSLDGRDSPLHF	TGTGCCAGCAGCTTAGATGGACGTGATTCACCCCTCCACTTT
NA	TRBV7-2	TRBJ2-4	NA	CASSLRWDTNLLAKNIQYF	TGTGCCAGCAGCTTAAGATGGGACACTAACCTACTAGCCAAAAACATTCAGTACTTC
TRBD2	TRBV6-4	TRBJ2-1	NA	CASSDSGGANEQFF	TGTGCCAGCAGTGATAGCGGGGGAGCCAATGAGCAGTTCTTC
TRBD2	TRBV2	TRBJ2-1	medium-sized	CASRFGTSGGPYNEQFF	TGTGCCAGCAGGTTCGGGACTAGCGGGGGGCCTTACAATGAGCAGTTCTTC
NA	TRBV7-2	TRBJ2-7	once	CASSSRGTEQYF	TGTGCCAGCAGCTCAAGGGGTACCGAGCAGTACTTC
NA	TRBV5-6	TRBJ1-4	NA	CASSTGGDEKLFF	TGTGCCAGCAGCACCGGGGGGGATGAAAAACTGTTTTTT
NA	TRBV28	TRBJ1-2	once	CASSLGQNYGYTF	TGTGCCAGCAGTCTAGGACAGAACTATGGCTACACCTTC
TRBD1	TRBV6-5	TRBJ1-6	few	CASSWTGAINSPLHF	TGTGCCAGCAGTTGGACAGGGGCCATTAATTCACCCCTCCACTTT
NA	TRBV5-6	TRBJ2-3	NA	CASSLTGQGDTQYF	TGTGCCAGCAGCTTGACAGGGCAGGGAGATACGCAGTATTTT
TRBD2	TRBV29-1	TRBJ2-5	NA	CSVEGLAGGIRESVRKTQYF	TGCAGCGTTGAAGGGCTAGCGGGGGGAATTCGCGAGAGCGTTAGAAAGACCCAGTACTTC
NA	TRBV11-2	TRBJ1-2	NA	CASSSQGLYGYTF	TGTGCCAGCAGCTCTCAGGGCCTCTATGGCTACACCTTC
TRBD1	TRBV4-2	TRBJ1-2	NA	CASSQDSGTAYGYTF	TGTGCCAGCAGCCAAGATTCCGGGACAGCCTATGGCTACACCTTC
NA	TRBV4-3	TRBJ1-4	NA	CASSQDRGRLNEKLFF	TGCGCCAGCAGCCAAGATAGGGGCAGGCTGAATGAAAAACTGTTTTTT
NA	TRBV30	TRBJ2-2	NA	CAWIEGVNTGELFF	TGTGCCTGGATCGAGGGCGTGAACACCGGGGAGCTGTTTTTT
TRBD2	TRBV6-6	TRBJ2-1	NA	CASSYGAGPRGEQFF	TGTGCCAGCAGTTACGGAGCGGGGCCACGGGGTGAGCAGTTCTTC
TRBD2	TRBV28	TRBJ2-5	NA	CASSLTGTSTETQYF	TGTGCCAGCAGTTTAACCGGGACTAGCACCGAGACCCAGTACTTC
TRBD1	TRBV4-1	TRBJ2-6	NA	CASSQELPGQGRVGGANVLTF	TGCGCCAGCAGCCAAGAATTGCCGGGACAGGGGCGCGTCGGGGGGGCCAACGTCCTGACTTTC
NA	TRBV19	TRBJ1-2	few	CASSIGVSLIKAF	TGTGCCAGTAGTATCGGGGTTTCTCTGATTAAGGCCTTC
TRBD2	TRBV9	TRBJ2-1	once	CASSVVGLAGFPNEQFF	TGTGCCAGCAGCGTAGTGGGACTAGCGGGATTCCCTAATGAGCAGTTCTTC
TRBD1	TRBV7-9	TRBJ2-2	NA	CASSYPGGTVGELFF	TGTGCCAGCAGCTACCCAGGGGGCACGGTCGGGGAGCTGTTTTTT
NA	TRBV19	TRBJ1-1	NA	CASKVQVQNTEAFF	TGTGCCAGTAAAGTACAGGTCCAGAACACTGAAGCTTTCTTT
NA	TRBV6-1	TRBJ2-7	few	CASRTQVRVPYEQYF	TGTGCCAGCAGAACTCAGGTTCGGGTCCCCTACGAGCAGTACTTC
NA	TRBV27	TRBJ2-1	NA	CASSSYQPRLVNNEQFF	TGTGCCAGCAGCTCCTATCAGCCGAGACTAGTGAACAATGAGCAGTTCTTC
NA	TRBV9	TRBJ2-1	NA	CASSVDGVAARTSYNEQFF	TGTGCCAGCAGCGTAGATGGAGTAGCGGCCAGAACCTCCTACAATGAGCAGTTCTTC
NA	TRBV7-6	TRBJ2-3	NA	CASSGSTDYTDTQYF	TGTGCCAGCAGCGGCTCGACGGACTACACAGATACGCAGTATTTT
NA	TRBV9	TRBJ2-1	NA	CASSGDSHEQFF	TGTGCCAGCAGCGGTGACAGCCATGAGCAGTTCTTC
NA	TRBV30	TRBJ1-1	NA	CAWSKVSRAGEAFF	TGTGCCTGGAGTAAAGTTTCGAGGGCAGGTGAAGCTTTCTTT